The source of this TCR beta chain is a study of molecular identifiers for immune sequencing clone quantification (dated by TCRdb to 2016 to 2019). Context from the whole study: In a replicate experiment, RNA from roughly 18,000 or 92,000 naive CD8 T cells was split into five aliquots, four of which were sequenced. CD8 T cells were used in a methods study to benchmark molecular-identifier clustering-based TCR repertoire sequencing (MIDCIRS) and TCR RNA copy counting. Overall results and qualifications from the work: In CMV-specific effector cells, clones with more than 20 RNA copies accounted for over 99% of molecules, whereas in naive cells such clones accounted for under 1%. Spiked-in Jurkat TCR RNA (about ten copies' worth), which is not part of the donor repertoire, was contained in the naive libraries. About 2.9 recovered TCR RNA copies per cell were obtained by modeling, versus about ten by digital PCR, implying a capture efficiency of around 28%. When barcode sub-clustering was left out, chimeric consensus sequences inflated TCR diversity, with chimeras reaching as high as 47%. Identical TCR molecules sharing a barcode could cause highly expanded clone sizes to be underestimated. Spiked-in Jurkat TCR RNA equivalent to a single cell was reported to be detectable even among 850,000 to 1,000,000 naive CD8 T cells.

Based on the germline V gene, the CDR1 and CDR2 sequences are MGHRA and YSYEKL. V loses 1 base at its end and J loses 8 bases; junction bases beyond the gene matches: 7. Inclusive of the bounding cysteine and phenylalanine, the CDR3 is 16 residues long. The CDR3 DNA has 48 bases and is translated from base 1. Library prep was done by PCR. The sequencer listed for this sample is NextSeq 500. Bulk TCR libraries were made following a previously described method, with the TCR primers given in Table S5. Total RNA was purified with the Qiagen AllPrep DNA/RNA kit. Before analysis, reads from multiple sequencing runs of the same library were pooled. The authors' analysis ran thus. Reads were retained only if their TCR constant sequence matched exactly, and those retained reads were trimmed to 150 nt and grouped according to their 12-nt molecular barcodes. Reads inside each barcode group were sub-clustered using a 15% Levenshtein threshold, and a quality-weighted consensus sequence was constructed for each RNA molecule. Non-functional sequences were removed, as were lower-count sequences one edit away from another. Based on a fit of two negative binomial distributions, barcode sub-clusters having less than 20% of the maximum read count were discarded. TCRdb applied fastp at Q25 and MiXCR to the public reads, then kept only in-frame beta chains. Each record represents a unique CDR3 protein, reported with the most common genes and DNA among its rows. The V and J calls were determined by TCRdb, not by the authors. This sample gives over 550,000 distinct CDR3 sequences in total; roughly 23% of them show up just once. The ten largest clones take up around 0.78% of the sample.

Naive CD8 T cell libraries were made from 20,000 to 1,000,000 sorted cells using 10%, 30% or 50% of purified RNA. Naive CD8 T cells, defined as CD8+CD4-CCR7+CD45RA+, were FACS-sorted into RLT Plus buffer on a BD FACSAria II. Detection sensitivity was tested by spiking Jurkat RNA equal to approximately 9 TCR copies' worth into samples containing 20,000-1,000,000 naive CD8 T cells. CD8 T cells were enriched using RosetteSep CD8+ T Cell Enrichment Cocktail and Ficoll-Paque, and the enriched cells then underwent ACK red cell lysis. This clonotype has at least ten counts. The clone's antigen remains unknown. No base qualities exist here, and no much larger clone lies one base off it.

Source material: naive CD8+ T cells from blood, with Jurkat cell RNA spiked in. The cell subset or site label of this sample denotes: FACS-sorted CD8+CD4-CCR7+CD45RA+ naive T cells. This chain is built from TRBV4-1 and TRBJ1-6; TRBD1 agrees with 8 junctional bases. The TCR originated in a human donor in good health. Some libraries in this study had Jurkat cell RNA spiked in. The CDR3 reads CASSQVDREFHSPLHF. The nucleotide sequence is given as TGCGCCAGCAGCCAAGTGGACAGGGAGTTCCATTCACCCCTCCACTTT.